This T cell receptor (beta chain) came from a study of T cell changes during pregnancy in multiple sclerosis. Using immunoSEQ multiplex PCR, the repertoire was profiled, and TCRdb retains in-frame clones only, with some absent. The table has over 50,000 clones, just under 90% seen once. Sequences were derived from peripheral blood, sampled in the first trimester of pregnancy. This sequence was found in a female donor in good health, enrolled as a control in a pregnancy study.

The chain's CDR3 is CASRGGQGAWSYNEQFF. The CDR3, as DNA: TGCGCCAGCAGGGGGGGACAGGGGGCCTGGTCCTACAATGAGCAGTTCTTC. The chain combines TRBV5-1 with TRBJ2-1; 12 nucleotides align to TRBD1. This CDR3 region has 17 residues. Trimming at V came to 5 bases and at J to 1 base, leaving 7 bases not matched to a gene. Germline CDR1 SGHRS, CDR2 YFSETQ.